Presented here are 21 T cell receptor beta chains from one specimen sequenced in a study of T cell changes during pregnancy in multiple sclerosis. The method was immunoSEQ multiplex PCR; TCRdb's version includes in-frame clones alone and lacks a portion of them. The sample records around 56,000 clones, about 89% being singletons. Source: CD4+ T cells from peripheral blood mononuclear cells, taken in the first trimester of pregnancy. All receptors derive from a female donor with multiple sclerosis, enrolled in a pregnancy study.

V usage is TRBV5-1 and J usage is TRBJ2-6; TRBD2 aligns across 7 bases. CDR3 length: 15 residues. The germline CDR1 and CDR2 sequences are SGHRS and YFSETQ. Trimming at V came to 3 bases and at J to 3 bases, leaving 3 bases not matched to a gene. The CDR3 DNA sequence: TGCGCCAGCAGCTGGGAGGGAGTTGGGGCCAACGTCCTGACTTTC. Protein: CASSWEGVGANVLTF.

The gene calls are TRBV6-5 and TRBJ2-7, with a weak D call TRBD2 (6 bases). This CDR3 spans 15 amino acids. Germline V lookup: CDR1 MNHEY, CDR2 SVGAGI. The V end was cut by 7 bases, the J end by 0 bases, with 16 bases between. In DNA, the CDR3 is TGTGCCAGCACCCGTGGGGGGACCCACTCCTACGAGCAGTACTTC. It specifies CASTRGGTHSYEQYF.

V is TRBV9 and J is TRBJ2-7; TRBD1 might be the D (6 bases). V was pared by 2 bases and J by 0 bases, with 18 bases between. Germline values: CDR1 SGDLS, CDR2 YYNGEE. The length of the CDR3 is 17 residues. The CDR3 nucleotides are TGTGCCAGCAGCGTTGGACCGAGGCCAGGGGTCTCCTACGAGCAGTACTTC. Amino acid sequence: CASSVGPRPGVSYEQYF.

For this clone: Sequence at one end of the junction differs from germline and may be a read error. Different DNA sequences within this sample yield the same CDR3. The rearrangement joins TRBV30 to TRBJ1-3; D remains unclear. This CDR3 spans 15 amino acids. Germline lookup yields CDR1 GTSNPN and CDR2 SVGIG (reference sequence). The CDR3 DNA sequence: TGCGCCTGGAGTGTCGGGAAGCGCGCTGGAAACACCATATATTTT. Its translation is CAWSVGKRAGNTIYF. The variable domain in full, completed from reference TRBV30 and TRBJ1-3, reads SQTIHQWPATLVQPVGSPLSLECTVEGTSNPNLYWYRQAAGRGLQLLFYSVGIGQISSEVPQNLSASRPQDRQFILSSKKLLLSDSGFYLCAWSVGKRAGNTIYFGEGSWLTVV.

The gene calls are TRBV15 and TRBJ2-7; TRBD1 is a possible D gene (6 bases). Germline V CDR1 and CDR2: LNHNV, YYDKDF (reference sequence). The V gene lost 3 bases and the J gene lost 2 bases, with 17 bases spanning the gap. CDR3 size: 16 residues. CDR3 loop: CATSSLGAGSPYEQYF. The CDR3, as DNA: TGTGCCACCAGCAGCCTGGGGGCAGGGTCTCCCTACGAGCAGTACTTC.

The chain recombines TRBV6-6 with TRBJ1-5; 8 bases are a match to TRBD1. Germline V lookup: CDR1 MNHNY, CDR2 SVGAGI (reference sequence). Losses at the gene ends were 4 bases for V and 6 bases for J; bases not matched to a gene: 5. CDR3 size: 14 residues. CDR3 amino acids: CASSFTGGRQPQHF. CDR3 nucleotide sequence: TGTGCCAGCAGTTTTACAGGGGGACGTCAGCCCCAGCATTTT.

The CDR3 protein is CASSAGGGRGKADTQYF. The CDR3 DNA reads as TGTGCCAGCAGCGCCGGGGGGGGGCGGGGAAAAGCAGATACGCAGTATTTT. The J gene is TRBJ2-3, the V gene TRBV11-3, with 8 bases aligning to TRBD2. J gave up 4 bases and V 5 bases, and 14 bases lay outside the gene matches. This CDR3 region has 17 residues. Germline V lookup: CDR1 SGHNT, CDR2 YENEEA.

The rearrangement joins TRBV19 to TRBJ2-2; tentatively, D is TRBD1 (5 bases). Trimming took 7 bases from V and 4 from J, leaving 10 bases between them. The CDR3 has 13 amino acids. Looked up from germline, CDR1 is LNHDA and CDR2 is SQIVND (reference sequence). This CDR3 is CASTRQSTGELFF. The CDR3 bases are TGTGCCAGTACGAGACAGAGCACCGGGGAGCTGTTTTTT.

The chain recombines TRBV7-9 with TRBJ1-4, with D unclear. Germline lookup yields CDR1 SEHNR and CDR2 FQNEAQ (reference sequence). CDR3 length equals 15 residues. Trimming stripped 5 bases from V and 5 bases from J, with 15 bases between. CDR3 loop: CASSPLISVNEKLFF. The DNA of the CDR3 is TGTGCCAGCAGCCCCCTCATCAGCGTGAATGAAAAACTGTTTTTT.

V gene TRBV7-2 combines with J gene TRBJ2-2; 8 bases are shared with TRBD1. CDR1 and CDR2 from the germline V gene are SGHTA and FQGNSA. CDR3 length equals 16 residues. Trimming at V came to 5 bases and at J to 7 bases, leaving 12 bases not matched to a gene. As DNA, the CDR3 is TGTGCCAGCAGCCAAGAGGACAGGGCTTTTGGCGGGGAGCTGTTTTTT. Translating it yields CASSQEDRAFGGELFF.

The V call is TRBV4-3, the J call TRBJ2-3, with a tentative D call TRBD1 (5 bases). Looked up from germline, CDR1 is LGHNA and CDR2 is YSLEER. Trimming took off 1 base at V and 4 bases at J, with 12 bases between the two ends. The CDR3 length is 15 residues. The chain's CDR3 is CASSQGAGKADTQYF. CDR3 DNA: TGCGCCAGCAGCCAAGGCGCAGGGAAGGCAGATACGCAGTATTTT.

The rearrangement joins TRBV30 to TRBJ1-2; perhaps TRBD1 as D (5 bases). V lost 0 bases to trimming and J lost 5 bases, with 16 bases between them. This CDR3 contains 15 residues. Germline V gene data show CDR1 as GTSNPN and CDR2 as SVGIG (reference sequence). The CDR3 bases are TGTGCCTGGAGTGTCAGGGTCGGGGGAGTTTATGGCTACACCTTC. Translation gives CAWSVRVGGVYGYTF. Variable domain in full (rest from reference TRBV30 and TRBJ1-2): SQTIHQWPATLVQPVGSPLSLECTVEGTSNPNLYWYRQAAGRGLQLLFYSVGIGQISSEVPQNLSASRPQDRQFILSSKKLLLSDSGFYLCAWSVRVGGVYGYTFGSGTRLTVV.

The rearrangement uses TRBV4-2 and TRBJ2-7; a weak D match, TRBD1 (5 bases). With 4 bases removed from V and 0 bases from J, the gap between germline ends came to 13 bases. CDR1 is LGHNA, CDR2 YNFKEQ, per germline. The CDR3 length is 15 residues. The CDR3 nucleotides are TGTGCCAGCAGCCCCGACCCCAGGGCCTCCTACGAGCAGTACTTC. It specifies CASSPDPRASYEQYF.

V usage is TRBV6-5 and J usage is TRBJ1-2; tentatively, D is TRBD1 (6 bases). The length of the CDR3 is 15 residues. From germline, CDR1 is MNHEY and CDR2 SVGAGI. V lost 3 bases and J 9 bases, leaving 20 bases between the germline ends. The CDR3 spells CASSYSTLDSARYTF. The DNA of the CDR3 is TGTGCCAGCAGTTATTCAACTCTGGACAGCGCCCGCTACACCTTC.

In this sample, this clone turned up once. The chain recombines TRBV4-3 with TRBJ1-2, with D tentatively TRBD1 (6 bases). Germline V gene data show CDR1 as LGHNA and CDR2 as YSLEER. V dropped 1 base and J dropped 7 bases, with 13 bases sitting between them. The CDR3 sequence is 14 residues long. The CDR3 DNA sequence: TGCGCCAGCAGCCAAGGGTCCAGGGGAAGTGGCTACACCTTC. Protein sequence: CASSQGSRGSGYTF.

The V call is TRBV9, the J call TRBJ2-7, with 9 bases lining up with TRBD1. There are 15 residues in the CDR3. Germline V lookup: CDR1 SGDLS, CDR2 YYNGEE. V lost 0 bases, J lost 3 bases, and 4 bases stayed unmatched. The CDR3: CASSVGQGVRYEQYF. CDR3 in DNA: TGTGCCAGCAGCGTAGGACAGGGGGTACGCTACGAGCAGTACTTC.

This chain joins TRBV7-3 and TRBJ2-5, with TRBD1 matching 8 bases. Trimming took 5 bases from V and 5 from J; bases not matched to a gene: 7. The germline CDR1 and CDR2 sequences are SGHTA and FQGTGA. This CDR3 spans 14 amino acids. CDR3 loop: CASSPGQGVETQYF. The CDR3 DNA is TGTGCCAGCAGCCCCGGACAGGGTGTCGAGACCCAGTACTTC.

The chain has TRBV11-2 and TRBJ2-6, with a possible D match to TRBD2 (5 bases). This CDR3 contains 19 residues. CDR1 is SGHAT and CDR2 is FQNNGV in the germline V gene. V dropped 0 bases and J dropped 1 base, with 16 bases sitting between them. CDR3 amino acids: CASSLDRVLGPSGANVLTF. In DNA, the CDR3 is TGTGCCAGCAGCTTAGATCGGGTACTAGGCCCATCTGGGGCCAACGTCCTGACTTTC.

The chain is built from TRBV30 and TRBJ2-3; maybe TRBD1 (5 bases). Germline lookup yields CDR1 GTSNPN and CDR2 SVGIG (reference sequence). Trimming removed 4 bases from V and 2 bases from J, with 13 bases in between. The CDR3 totals 14 residues. CDR3 sequence reads: CAWILKGSTDTQYF. The CDR3, as DNA: TGTGCCTGGATATTGAAGGGGTCCACAGATACGCAGTATTTT.

V usage is TRBV7-3 and J usage is TRBJ2-2; 14 bases are shared with TRBD2. This CDR3 contains 17 residues. Germline trimming cut 5 bases from V and 4 bases from J; bases unmatched to any gene: 6. Per germline, CDR1 SGHTA and CDR2 FQGTGA. Written as DNA, the CDR3 is TGTGCCAGCAGCCTGACTAGCGGGGGGGCAGGCACCGGGGAGCTGTTTTTT. Translating gives CASSLTSGGAGTGELFF.

In its sample, this clone was seen once. The chain has TRBV23-1 and TRBJ2-6; 7 bases are a match to TRBD1. TRBV23-1 has ORF status, its function being uncertain. V trimming: 0 bases; J trimming: 4 bases; junction bases outside the gene matches: 12. This CDR3 contains 19 residues. The CDR3 sequence: CASSQSDRNTPLGANVLTF. The CDR3 DNA sequence: TGCGCCAGCAGTCAATCGGACAGGAATACTCCTCTGGGGGCCAACGTCCTGACTTTC.